This T cell receptor (beta chain) is from a study of Tregs in tolerant kidney transplant recipients. CDR1 SGHKS and CDR2 YYEKEE come from the germline V gene (reference sequence). With 2 bases clipped from V and 3 bases from J, the junction kept 5 bases outside the gene matches. The CDR3 is made up of 16 amino acids. This clone has a handful of counts. Recipients received nonmyeloablative bone marrow transplants from related graft donors, with transient mixed chimerism. TCRdb's table, derived via immunoSEQ multiplex PCR, lists solely in-frame clones and lacks some. The sample lists tens of thousands of clones; over 75% were seen once.

The chain couples TRBV5-5 to TRBJ2-1, with 10 nucleotides matching TRBD1. Sequencing used CD4+ T cells from blood (PBMCs), obtained 24 months after the transplant. The origin of this receptor is a human patient who received a combined kidney and bone marrow transplant. The graft donor may account for some of the T cells. The CDR3 sequence: CASSFTTGGLYNEQFF. CDR3 coding DNA: TGTGCCAGCAGCTTTACGACAGGGGGCCTCTACAATGAGCAGTTCTTC.